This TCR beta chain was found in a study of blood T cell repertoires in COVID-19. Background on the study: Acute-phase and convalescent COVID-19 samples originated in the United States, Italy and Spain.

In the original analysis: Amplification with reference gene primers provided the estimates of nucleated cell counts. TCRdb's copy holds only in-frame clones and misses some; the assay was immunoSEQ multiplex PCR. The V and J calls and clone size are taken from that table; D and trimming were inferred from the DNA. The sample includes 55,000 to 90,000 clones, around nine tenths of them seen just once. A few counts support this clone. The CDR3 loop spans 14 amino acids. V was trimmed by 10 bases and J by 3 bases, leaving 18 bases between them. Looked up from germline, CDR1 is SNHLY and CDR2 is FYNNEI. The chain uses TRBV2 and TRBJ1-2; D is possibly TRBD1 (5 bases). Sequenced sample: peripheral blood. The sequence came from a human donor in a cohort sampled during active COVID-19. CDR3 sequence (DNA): TGTGCCACCCCGGACGGGAGAGGGGACTATGGCTACACCTTC. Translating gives CATPDGRGDYGYTF.